This TCR beta chain is from a study of regulatory and conventional T cells in RAG deficiency. Study observations and caveats: Other subsets showed around 9.4-fold reductions, but Treg unique TCR beta sequences fell roughly 90-fold in these patients.

TCRdb's copy holds only in-frame clones and misses some; the assay was immunoSEQ multiplex PCR. The data show around 300 clones, around 45% seen once. Blood CD4+ CD25-high CD127-low regulatory T cells supplied the genomic DNA template. RAG-deficient patients with SCID, Omenn syndrome, or combined immunodeficiency. The length of the CDR3 is 11 residues. The V gene lost 5 bases and the J gene lost 1 base, with 3 bases spanning the gap. Germline CDR1 is SEHNR and CDR2 is FQNEAQ (reference sequence). A note on this clone: As yet, its antigen is unknown.

The source of this sequence is a human donor with RAG deficiency presenting as severe combined immunodeficiency. Sample: Tregs sorted from blood. The chain recombines TRBV7-9 with TRBJ2-7; D unresolved. The CDR3 is CASSLSYEQYF. DNA for the CDR3: TGTGCCAGCAGCCTGTCCTACGAGCAGTACTTC.